This T cell receptor (beta chain) is drawn from a study of identical twins. General study points: Where beta out-of-frame sequences were concerned, excess twin sharing was weaker. The authors drew conclusions from cross-sectional statistical analysis rather than following the same donors.

As for this clonotype: The antigen is undetermined.

TCRdb itself ran the 5' RACE reads through MiXCR, one entry per CDR3 protein. The sample holds fewer than 250,000 distinct CDR3 sequences; 7% to 8.5% are singletons and the top ten take under 6%. Germline CDR1 and CDR2: DFQATT and SNEGSKA (reference sequence). CDR3 length equals 14 residues. The trim removed 6 bases at V and 2 bases at J, leaving 4 bases unmatched. In every case, the donor was a healthy Caucasian. This same sample was also taken into another study, of yellow fever vaccine responses in identical twins.

Input material: CD8+ T cells sorted from blood. The chain joins TRBV20-1 to TRBJ2-3; 11 positions agree with TRBD2. The source of this sequence is a young woman in good health. The DNA for the CDR3 is TGCAGTGCAATTAGCGGGGGGGACACAGATACGCAGTATTTT. Amino acids: CSAISGGDTDTQYF.